This T cell receptor beta chain was identified during a study of technical replicates of blood from a few donors. TCRdb's copy holds only in-frame clones and misses some; the assay was immunoSEQ multiplex PCR. The sample lists roughly 11,000 clones, roughly 93% occurring once. CDR1 SGHDT and CDR2 YYEEEE come from the germline V gene. V dropped 3 bases and J dropped 0; count of bases not matched to a gene: 4. This CDR3 comprises 16 residues. Material for sequencing was PBMCs. The clonotype was recovered from a human donor in good health. This chain connects TRBV5-6 to TRBJ1-3, with 9 bases aligning to TRBD1. DNA of the CDR3: TGTGCCAGCAGCTACGGGACAGGGACCTCTGGAAACACCATATATTTT. It encodes CASSYGTGTSGNTIYF.